This entry is about one T cell receptor beta chain. The antigen it recognizes is unknown. Germline and junction disagree at one end, which may indicate a read error. The germline V gene gives CDR1 as SGHTA and CDR2 as FQGTGA. Including cysteine and phenylalanine, the CDR3 has 14 amino acids. Only the CDR3 region is kept as DNA, spanning 42 bases read in frame from base 1. Every donor was a healthy Caucasian. The twin cohort comprised three pairs of female monozygotic twins, all aged roughly 18 to 29 years. Peripheral blood mononuclear cells were used as the source from which RNA for TCR libraries was isolated. This sample stems from a study of identical twins (dated by TCRdb to the mid-2010s). About the investigation overall: The study deep-sequenced TCR alpha and beta repertoires from monozygotic twins, unrelated adults of various ages and cord blood to test whether fetal clonotypes persist. Replicate twin experiments were performed at different times using different library preparation protocols to rule out contamination.

Results and caveats for the whole study, not just this receptor: Invariant T cells such as MAIT and iNKT could partly confound zero-insertion analyses, although diverse VJ usage argued against such confounding for most clonotypes. Fewer insertions were carried by abundant cord blood beta clonotypes; a weaker similar trend was observed in young adult naive repertoires, while no such trend was observed in memory repertoires. Out-of-frame TCR alpha sharing in monozygotic twins was systematically underestimated by recombination models, whereas sharing between unrelated individuals was in agreement with the recombination models. Because the same donors could not be followed over many years, the conclusions depended on cross-sectional statistical analysis. A weaker excess of twin sharing was found in beta out-of-frame sequences because the signal-to-noise ratio was lowered by fewer shared sequences. Compared with coincidental sharing between unrelated individuals, out-of-frame TCR alpha sequences shared between twins had an excess of sequences with low generation probability.

Library preparation used 5' RACE. Sequencing took place on an Illumina HiSeq 2000. Template switching added a universal primer binding site, and the final cDNA carried a unique molecular identifier that allowed TCR cDNA molecules to be counted accurately. Specific primers in the conserved constant-segment region were used to synthesize first-strand cDNA for the TCR alpha and beta chains. To control for contamination, each cDNA library was double barcoded with a SMART-Mk sample barcode plus Illumina barcodes. TruSeq adapter sequences and Illumina sample barcodes were added in two successive PCR steps. Sequencing of the TCR alpha and beta cDNA libraries was done on the Illumina HiSeq platform using custom primers. As for how the authors treated the data: MiGEC was used to process raw reads and extract unique molecular identifiers, and MiXCR was used to find CDR3 positions. For each individual, recombination models were inferred using an EM algorithm with the repgenHMM and IGoR tools. The tcR package in R was used for shared clonotype analysis, with sharing normalized by the product of cloneset sizes. To study raw recombination without the effects of thymic and clonal selection, out-of-frame nonproductive sequences were analyzed. The raw public reads went through TCRdb reprocessing: fastp at Q25, MiXCR clone calling, in-frame beta chains kept. Every CDR3 protein is listed once, alongside the most common genes and DNA of its rows. TCRdb, not the authors, supplied the V and J calls. The sample table contains more than 600,000 distinct CDR3 sequences; only one count was recorded for around a sixth of them. Clones ranked in the top ten supply 10% to 15% of the sample.

This sample was also put to use in a study of T cells expressing NK-cell markers. From that second study: In sorted CD3+CD56+NKG2C+, CD3+CD56+NKG2C- and CD3+CD56-NKG2C+ T-cell subsets from several donors, TCR beta-chain repertoires were profiled. Among the eight sequenced donors, seven were HCMV-seropositive and one was HCMV-seronegative. In several experiments an anti-gammadeltaTCR antibody was added to restrict sorting to alphabetaTCR-expressing T cells. In a handful of donors, the dominant CD3+CD56+NKG2C+ clonotypes ranked among the top 10 CD8+ clonotypes, making up 1.0-7.0% of CD8+ T cells. Those dominant clonotypes were again the most abundant among CD3+CD56-NKG2C+ cells in several donors, at roughly 28.3-60.1%. Whether the expanded NKG2C-expressing T cell clones were specific for HCMV antigens remained unclear. Randomly selected healthy volunteers, three men and five women, were used as the eight sequenced donors. HCMV-specific IgG was detected in serum with a commercial ELISA kit to determine HCMV serostatus. For six donors, bulk peripheral blood T-cell repertoires were additionally sequenced from unsorted PBMC. MIGEC handled demultiplexing of the reads and grouping by UMI, while MiTCR was used to assemble and quantify clonotypes. To exclude erroneous sequences, any TCR cDNA sequence not supported by at least two reads was discarded. The tcR package was used for downstream repertoire analysis, and clonotypes were matched between fractions using CDR3 nucleotide sequence together with V segment. VDJmatch was used to annotate antigen specificity against VDJdb, with one amino acid substitution in CDR3 allowed.

The sample was PBMCs. The rearrangement combines TRBV7-3 with TRBJ2-3, and TRBD2 matches 7 of the central bases. This TCR was sampled from a woman in her late teens or twenties in good health. The CDR3 is CASSFGLVPDTHYF. The bases read TGTGCCAGCAGCTTCGGACTAGTACCAGATACGCACTATTTT.